This T cell receptor (beta chain) was obtained from a study of radiation and T cells in renal cell carcinoma. As to this clone: The antigen remains undetermined.

The V end lost 7 bases, the J end lost 0 bases, and 12 bases lay between the germline ends. The CDR3 has 14 residues. Germline V gene sequence: CDR1 SGHTA, CDR2 FQGNSA. Clones were read by immunoSEQ multiplex PCR, and TCRdb kept only the in-frame ones, dropping some. The sample has 130,000 to 150,000 clones; about 88% are singletons. Time point reported: blood 4 weeks post-SBRT, at nephrectomy. The treatment denotes: 15 Gy SBRT to primary tumor, nephrectomy 4 weeks later. Nephrectomy followed 15 Gy stereotactic body radiation by 4 weeks. Blood was sampled at baseline, 2 weeks and 4 weeks after SBRT. This renal cell carcinoma was of the clear cell type. Regarding the study as a whole: Without pretreatment biopsies, baseline tumor clonotype presence was undetermined.

Sequencing used blood, obtained from a patient whose treatment included radiotherapy and nephrectomy. The receptor was derived from a woman in her forties or fifties with renal cell carcinoma. The rearrangement uses TRBV7-2 and TRBJ1-1; D is ambiguous. The CDR3 nucleotides read TGTGCCAGCACCCCAACCAGAGTGAACACTGAAGCTTTCTTT. This codes for CASTPTRVNTEAFF. The variable domain in full, completed from reference TRBV7-2 and TRBJ1-1, reads GAGVSQSPSNKVTEKGKDVELRCDPISGHTALYWYRQSLGQGLEFLIYFQGNSAPDKSGLPSDRFSAERTGGSVSTLTIQRTQQEDSAVYLCASTPTRVNTEAFFGQGTRLTVV.